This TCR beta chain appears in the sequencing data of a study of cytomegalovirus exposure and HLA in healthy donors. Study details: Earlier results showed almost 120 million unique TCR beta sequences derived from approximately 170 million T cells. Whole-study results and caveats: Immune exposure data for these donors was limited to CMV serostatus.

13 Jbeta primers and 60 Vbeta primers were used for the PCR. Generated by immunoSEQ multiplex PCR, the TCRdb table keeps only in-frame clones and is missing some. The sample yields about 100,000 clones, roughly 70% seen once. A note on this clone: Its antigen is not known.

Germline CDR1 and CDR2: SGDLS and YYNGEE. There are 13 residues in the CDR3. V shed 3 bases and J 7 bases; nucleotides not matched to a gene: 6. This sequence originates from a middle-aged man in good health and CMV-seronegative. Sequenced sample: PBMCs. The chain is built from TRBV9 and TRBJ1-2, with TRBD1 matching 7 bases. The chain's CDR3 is CASSAEGAAGYTF. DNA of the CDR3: TGTGCCAGCAGCGCGGAGGGGGCCGCTGGCTACACCTTC.